The T cell receptor beta chain under discussion was sequenced for a study of blood T cell repertoires in COVID-19. Study-level background: Whether acute or convalescent, the COVID-19 samples came from the United States, Italy and Spain. From T cells, B-cell-depleted T cells, or PBMCs came the material, which was cDNA or gDNA.

The V end was cut by 4 bases, the J end by 2 bases, with 13 bases between. Looked up from germline, CDR1 is SGHDT and CDR2 is YYEEEE. The CDR3 runs 15 residues. Per the original methods: Amplifying reference gene primers gave estimates of nucleated cell counts. Assay: immunoSEQ multiplex PCR; the TCRdb copy retains only in-frame clones and omits some. The V and J calls and clone size are taken from that table; D and trimming were inferred from the DNA. The sample has some 71,000 clones, about nine tenths seen once. The receptor comes from a young woman with acute or convalescent COVID-19. The chain has TRBV5-6 and TRBJ1-5; D is perhaps TRBD1 (5 bases). The sequencing sample was made of peripheral blood. The CDR3 nucleotides are TGTGCCAGCAGCCTGGGGCGGATGCGCAATCAGCCCCAGCATTTT. Its protein is CASSLGRMRNQPQHF.